This T cell receptor (beta chain) was sequenced in a study of CD8 T cells in Susac syndrome. Sequencing of TCR beta drew on CD8+ and CD4+ T cells from blood. RNA amounts of roughly 0.45 to 1 ug underwent reverse transcription with random hexamers. TCRdb independently ran MiXCR on the immunoSEQ multiplex PCR reads; one entry per CDR3 protein. The repertoire holds roughly 200,000 distinct CDR3 sequences, with around 95% as singletons. This CDR3 region has 14 residues. Germline CDR1 reads SGHDN; CDR2 reads FVKESK. V lost 1 base and J lost 0, with 3 bases in between. This chain uses TRBV14 with TRBJ2-2; no clear D gene. The sequenced material came from CD4+ T cells from PBMCs. The sequence derives from a human donor in good health. The CDR3 DNA is TGTGCCAGCAGCCAAGCAACGAACACCGGGGAGCTGTTTTTT. Protein: CASSQATNTGELFF.